This record concerns one T cell receptor (beta chain) sequence. The data originate from a study of blood T cell repertoires in COVID-19. Overall study: The analysed material was cDNA or gDNA that came from T cells, B-cell-depleted T cells, or PBMCs.

Generated by immunoSEQ multiplex PCR, the TCRdb table keeps only in-frame clones and is missing some. The repertoire holds 450,000 to 500,000 clones, with roughly 87% as singletons. Everyone who took part was 18 to 89 years old, and they came from over 20 US areas. Resolution of symptoms, clearance, or two negative PCRs was present in recovered Cohort 3 donors. The germline V and J ends were trimmed by 1 base and 5 bases, with 12 bases remaining between them. From germline, CDR1 is SGHNT and CDR2 YYREEE (reference sequence). The CDR3 extends over 14 amino acids. Source material: PBMCs or T cells enriched from blood (not recorded which). This sequence originates from a woman younger than 30 who had recovered from COVID-19. The chain links TRBV5-4 to TRBJ2-5; D gene unclear. The CDR3 DNA is TGTGCCAGCAGCTTGAAACAAGGAGCGGAGACCCAGTACTTC. This translates into CASSLKQGAETQYF.